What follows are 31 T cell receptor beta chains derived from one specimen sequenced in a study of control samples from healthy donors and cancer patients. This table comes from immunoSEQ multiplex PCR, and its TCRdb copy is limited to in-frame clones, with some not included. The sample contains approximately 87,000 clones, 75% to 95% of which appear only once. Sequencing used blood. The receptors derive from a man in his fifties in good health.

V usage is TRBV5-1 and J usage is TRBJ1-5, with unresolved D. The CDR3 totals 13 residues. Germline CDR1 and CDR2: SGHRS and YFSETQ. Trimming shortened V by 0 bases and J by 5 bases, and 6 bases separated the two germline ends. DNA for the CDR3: TGCGCCAGCAGCTTGGACTTGTATCAGCCCCAGCATTTT. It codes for CASSLDLYQPQHF.

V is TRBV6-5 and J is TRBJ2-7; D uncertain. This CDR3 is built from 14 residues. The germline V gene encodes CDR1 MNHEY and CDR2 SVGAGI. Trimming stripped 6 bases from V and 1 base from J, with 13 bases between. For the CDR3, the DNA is TGTGCCAGCAGGGTTGAAGGCCGATCCTACGAGCAGTACTTC. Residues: CASRVEGRSYEQYF.

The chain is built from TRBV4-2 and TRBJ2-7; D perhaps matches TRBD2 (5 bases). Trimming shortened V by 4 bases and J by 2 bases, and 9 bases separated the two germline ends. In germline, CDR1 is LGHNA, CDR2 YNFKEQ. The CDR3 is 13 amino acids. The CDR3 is CASSRGGTYEQYF. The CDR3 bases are TGTGCCAGCAGCCGCGGAGGAACCTACGAGCAGTACTTC.

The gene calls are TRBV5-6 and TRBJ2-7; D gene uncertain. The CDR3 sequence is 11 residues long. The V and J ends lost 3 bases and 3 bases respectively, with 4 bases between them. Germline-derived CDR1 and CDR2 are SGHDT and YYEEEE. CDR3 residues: CASSSYYEQYF. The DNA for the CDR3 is TGTGCCAGCAGCTCATACTACGAGCAGTACTTC.

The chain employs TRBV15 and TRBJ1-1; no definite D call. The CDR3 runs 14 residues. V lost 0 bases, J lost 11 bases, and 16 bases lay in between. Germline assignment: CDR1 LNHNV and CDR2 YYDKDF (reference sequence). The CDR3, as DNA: TGTGCCACCAGCAGAGATCGGGCAGGCTACTCGGCTTTCTTT. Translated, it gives CATSRDRAGYSAFF.

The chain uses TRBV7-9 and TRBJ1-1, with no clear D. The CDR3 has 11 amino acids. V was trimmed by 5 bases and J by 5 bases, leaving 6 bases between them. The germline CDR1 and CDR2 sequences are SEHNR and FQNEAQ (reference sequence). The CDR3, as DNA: TGTGCCAGCAGCCGAGGAACTGAAGCTTTCTTT. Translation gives CASSRGTEAFF.

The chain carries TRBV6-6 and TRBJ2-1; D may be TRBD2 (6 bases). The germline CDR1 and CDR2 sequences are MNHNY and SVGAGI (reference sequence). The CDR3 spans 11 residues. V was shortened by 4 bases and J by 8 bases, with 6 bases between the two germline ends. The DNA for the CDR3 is TGTGCCAGCAGTTGGGGGGATGAGCAGTTCTTC. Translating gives CASSWGDEQFF.

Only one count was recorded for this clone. The CDR3 DNA reads TGTGCCAGCAGTGACGGTAGTACAGATACGCAGTATTTT. Translated: CASSDGSTDTQYF. V is TRBV25-1 and J is TRBJ2-3, with D hard to call. Germline V gives CDR1 MGHDK, CDR2 SYGVNS. V was pared by 3 bases and J by 3 bases, with 7 bases between. The CDR3 loop spans 13 amino acids.

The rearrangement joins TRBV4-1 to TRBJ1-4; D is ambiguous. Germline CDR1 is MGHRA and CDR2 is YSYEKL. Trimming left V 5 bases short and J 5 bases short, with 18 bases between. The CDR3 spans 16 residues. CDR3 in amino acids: CASSYVPDSGNEKLFF. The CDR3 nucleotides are TGCGCCAGCAGCTACGTCCCAGATAGCGGCAATGAAAAACTGTTTTTT.

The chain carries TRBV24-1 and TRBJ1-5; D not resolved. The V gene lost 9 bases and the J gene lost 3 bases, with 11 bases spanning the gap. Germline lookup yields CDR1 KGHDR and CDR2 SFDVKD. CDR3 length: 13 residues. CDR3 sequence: CATERGINQPQHF. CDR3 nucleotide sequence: TGTGCCACCGAGCGCGGTATCAATCAGCCCCAGCATTTT.

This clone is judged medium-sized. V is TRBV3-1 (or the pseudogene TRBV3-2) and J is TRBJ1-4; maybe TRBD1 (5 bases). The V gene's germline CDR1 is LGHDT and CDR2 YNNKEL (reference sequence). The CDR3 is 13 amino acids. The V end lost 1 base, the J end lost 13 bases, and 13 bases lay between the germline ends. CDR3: CASSQVVQEGLFF. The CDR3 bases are TGTGCCAGCAGCCAAGTTGTACAGGAGGGACTGTTTTTT.

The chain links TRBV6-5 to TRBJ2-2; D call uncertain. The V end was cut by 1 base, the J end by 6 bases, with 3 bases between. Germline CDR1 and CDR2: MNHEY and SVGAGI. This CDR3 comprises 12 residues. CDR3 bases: TGTGCCAGCAGTTACTATCCCGGGGAGCTGTTTTTT. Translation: CASSYYPGELFF.

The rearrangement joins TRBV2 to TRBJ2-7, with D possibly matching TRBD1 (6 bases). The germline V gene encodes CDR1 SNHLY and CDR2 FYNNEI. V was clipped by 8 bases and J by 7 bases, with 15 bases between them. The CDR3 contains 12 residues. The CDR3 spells CASYRVRREQYF. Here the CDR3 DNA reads TGTGCCAGCTACAGGGTCCGGAGAGAGCAGTACTTC.

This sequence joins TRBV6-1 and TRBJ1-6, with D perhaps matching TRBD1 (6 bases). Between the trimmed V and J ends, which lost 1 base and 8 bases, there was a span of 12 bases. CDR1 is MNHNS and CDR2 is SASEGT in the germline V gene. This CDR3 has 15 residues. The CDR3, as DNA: TGTGCCAGCAGTGAAGAACAGGGCAGGGATTCACCCCTCCACTTT. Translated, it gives CASSEEQGRDSPLHF.

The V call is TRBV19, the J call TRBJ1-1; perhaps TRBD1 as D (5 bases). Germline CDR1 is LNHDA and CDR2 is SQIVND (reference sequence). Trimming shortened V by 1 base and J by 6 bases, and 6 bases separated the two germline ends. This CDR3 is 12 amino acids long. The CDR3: CASSIGQSEAFF. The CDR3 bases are TGTGCCAGTAGTATAGGACAGTCTGAAGCTTTCTTT.

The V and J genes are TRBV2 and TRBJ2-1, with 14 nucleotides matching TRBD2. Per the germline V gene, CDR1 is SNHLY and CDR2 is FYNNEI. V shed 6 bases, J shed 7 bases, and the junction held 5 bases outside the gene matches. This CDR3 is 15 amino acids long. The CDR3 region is CASRNGLAGGNEQFF. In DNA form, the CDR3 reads TGTGCCAGCAGGAACGGACTAGCGGGGGGTAATGAGCAGTTCTTC.

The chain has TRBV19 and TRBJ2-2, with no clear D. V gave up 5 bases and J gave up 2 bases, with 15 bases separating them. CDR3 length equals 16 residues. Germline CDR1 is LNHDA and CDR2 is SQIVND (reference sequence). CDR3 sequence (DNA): TGTGCCAGTAGTTCCCAGGCCAGGATTAACACCGGGGAGCTGTTTTTT. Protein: CASSSQARINTGELFF.

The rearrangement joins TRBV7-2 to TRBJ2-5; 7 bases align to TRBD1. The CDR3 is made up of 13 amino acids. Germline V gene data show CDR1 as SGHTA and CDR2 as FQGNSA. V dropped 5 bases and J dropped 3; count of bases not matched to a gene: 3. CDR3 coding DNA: TGTGCCAGCAGCATGGGACAGAAAGAGACCCAGTACTTC. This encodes CASSMGQKETQYF.

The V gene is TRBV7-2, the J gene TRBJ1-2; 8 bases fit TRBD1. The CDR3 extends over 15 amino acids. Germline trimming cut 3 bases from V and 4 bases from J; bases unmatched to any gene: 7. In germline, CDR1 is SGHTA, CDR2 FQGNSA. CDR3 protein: CASSLSGQVIYGYTF. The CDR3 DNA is TGTGCCAGCAGCTTGTCGGGACAGGTGATCTATGGCTACACCTTC.

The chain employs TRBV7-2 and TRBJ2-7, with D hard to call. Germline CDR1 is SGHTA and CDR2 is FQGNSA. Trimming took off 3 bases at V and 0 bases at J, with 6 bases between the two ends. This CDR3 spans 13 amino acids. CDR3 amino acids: CASSFASSYEQYF. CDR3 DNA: TGTGCCAGCAGCTTCGCGAGCTCCTACGAGCAGTACTTC.

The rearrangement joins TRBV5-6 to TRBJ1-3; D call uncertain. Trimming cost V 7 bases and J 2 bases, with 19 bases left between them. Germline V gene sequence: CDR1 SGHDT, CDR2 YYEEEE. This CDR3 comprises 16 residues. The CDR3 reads CASSQLPGGTGNTIYF. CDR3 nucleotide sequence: TGTGCCAGCTCACAACTCCCGGGCGGAACTGGAAACACCATATATTTT.

For the CDR3, the DNA is TGTGCCAGCAGCCTTTTGAACAATGAGCAGTTCTTC. It is translated as CASSLLNNEQFF. The chain is built from TRBV11-2 and TRBJ2-1, with D unresolved. With 5 bases removed from V and 5 bases from J, the gap between germline ends came to 7 bases. The CDR3 spans 12 residues. Germline V gene lookup returns CDR1 SGHAT and CDR2 FQNNGV. The entire variable domain, with the rest obtained from reference TRBV11-2 and TRBJ2-1, is as follows: EAGVAQSPRYKIIEKRQSVAFWCNPISGHATLYWYQQILGQGPKLLIQFQNNGVVDDSQLPKDRFSAERLKGVDSTLKIQPAKLEDSAVYLCASSLLNNEQFFGPGTRLTVL.

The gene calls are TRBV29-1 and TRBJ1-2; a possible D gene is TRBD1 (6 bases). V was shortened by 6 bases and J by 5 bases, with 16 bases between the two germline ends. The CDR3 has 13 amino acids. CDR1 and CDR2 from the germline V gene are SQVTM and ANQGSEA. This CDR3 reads CSVEYETGYGYTF. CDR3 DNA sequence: TGCAGCGTGGAATATGAAACAGGGTATGGCTACACCTTC.

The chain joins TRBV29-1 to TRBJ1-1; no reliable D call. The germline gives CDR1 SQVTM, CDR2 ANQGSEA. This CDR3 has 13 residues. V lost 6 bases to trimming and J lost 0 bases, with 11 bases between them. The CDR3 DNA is TGCAGCGTGCCACGGTCAATGAACACTGAAGCTTTCTTT. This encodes CSVPRSMNTEAFF.

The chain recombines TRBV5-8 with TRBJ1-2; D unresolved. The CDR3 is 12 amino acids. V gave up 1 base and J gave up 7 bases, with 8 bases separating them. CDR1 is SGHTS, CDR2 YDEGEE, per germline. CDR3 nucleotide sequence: TGTGCCAGCAGCTTGAGAGGGCCTGGCTACACCTTC. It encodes CASSLRGPGYTF.

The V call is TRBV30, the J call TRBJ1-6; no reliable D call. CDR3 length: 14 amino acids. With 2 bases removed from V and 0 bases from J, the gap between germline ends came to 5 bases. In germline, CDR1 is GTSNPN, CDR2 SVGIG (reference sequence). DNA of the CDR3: TGTGCCTGGAGTAGCAGCTCCTATAATTCACCCCTCCACTTT. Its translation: CAWSSSSYNSPLHF.

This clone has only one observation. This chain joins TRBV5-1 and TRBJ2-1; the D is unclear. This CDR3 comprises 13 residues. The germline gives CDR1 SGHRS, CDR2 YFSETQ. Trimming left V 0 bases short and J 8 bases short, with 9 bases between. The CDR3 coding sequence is TGCGCCAGCAGCTTGGAGGGTGGCCATGAGCAGTTCTTC. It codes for CASSLEGGHEQFF.

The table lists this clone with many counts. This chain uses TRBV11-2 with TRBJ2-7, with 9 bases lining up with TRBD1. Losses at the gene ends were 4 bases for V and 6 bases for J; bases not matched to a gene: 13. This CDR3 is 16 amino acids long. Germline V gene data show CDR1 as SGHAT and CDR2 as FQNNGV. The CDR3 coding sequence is TGTGCCAGCAGCTCGCCGATTACAGGGGGCCCAAGCGAGCAGTACTTC. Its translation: CASSSPITGGPSEQYF.

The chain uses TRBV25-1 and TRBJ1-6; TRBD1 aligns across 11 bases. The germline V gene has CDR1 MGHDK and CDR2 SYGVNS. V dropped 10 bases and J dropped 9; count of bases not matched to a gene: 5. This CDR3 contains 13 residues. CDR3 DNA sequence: TGTGCCACCCAGGGACAGGGGGGTTCACCCCTCCACTTT. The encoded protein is CATQGQGGSPLHF.

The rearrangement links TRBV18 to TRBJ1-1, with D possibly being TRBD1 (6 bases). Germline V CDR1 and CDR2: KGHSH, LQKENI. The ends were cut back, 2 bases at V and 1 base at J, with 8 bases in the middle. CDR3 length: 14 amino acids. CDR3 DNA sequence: TGTGCCAGCTCACCAGTACAGGGGAACACTGAAGCTTTCTTT. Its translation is CASSPVQGNTEAFF.

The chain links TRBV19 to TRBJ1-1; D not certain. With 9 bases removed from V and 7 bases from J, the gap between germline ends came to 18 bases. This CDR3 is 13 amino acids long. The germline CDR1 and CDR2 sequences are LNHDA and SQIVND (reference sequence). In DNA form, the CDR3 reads TGTGCCAGCAGCGTCATAGGGTCCGATGAAGCTTTCTTT. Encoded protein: CASSVIGSDEAFF.